The 25 T cell receptor beta chains below were found in one sample sequenced in a study of CD8 T cells in ankylosing spondylitis. One entry per CDR3 protein results from TCRdb running MiXCR on the 5' RACE reads. Of just over 350,000 distinct CDR3 sequences in the sample, roughly 20% are singletons; the top ten hold over 10%. Sequenced input: blood, either unsorted or a sorted T cell fraction (not recorded which). All receptors derive from a male donor with ankylosing spondylitis or in good health (not recorded which).

This clonotype was picked up many times. The chain has TRBV27 and TRBJ2-3; D is undetermined. The ends were cut back, 10 bases at V and 7 bases at J, with 18 bases in the middle. The CDR3 is made up of 13 amino acids. Germline V gives CDR1 MNHEY, CDR2 SMNVEV (reference sequence). CDR3 DNA: TGTGCCATCATCGTAAACAGCGAAAATACGCAGTATTTT. It encodes CAIIVNSENTQYF.

The rearrangement joins TRBV12-3 or TRBV12-4 to TRBJ2-6, with D perhaps given as TRBD1 or TRBD2 (5 bases each). The CDR3 has 18 amino acids. The V end was cut by 6 bases, the J end by 0 bases, with 18 bases between. For the CDR3, the DNA is TGTGCCAGCAGACACGTAGGTCAGGGAGTCTCTGGGGCCAACGTCCTGACTTTC. Protein product: CASRHVGQGVSGANVLTF.

V is TRBV6-5 and J is TRBJ2-7; 7 bases line up with TRBD2. In germline, CDR1 is MNHEY, CDR2 SVGAGI. CDR3 length equals 15 residues. The ends lost 0 bases at V and 5 bases at J; junction bases unmatched: 7. CDR3 amino acids: CASSYSNAGDHEQYF. The CDR3 DNA sequence: TGTGCCAGCAGTTACTCGAACGCGGGGGACCACGAGCAGTACTTC.

CDR3 loop: CASSLLEGQGAHEQYF. For the CDR3, the DNA is TGTGCCAGCAGCTTGTTGGAGGGACAGGGCGCCCACGAGCAGTACTTC. This chain uses TRBV5-6 with TRBJ2-7, with TRBD1 matching 9 bases. CDR1 and CDR2 (germline): SGHDT, YYEEEE. The J segment lost 5 bases and the V segment lost 1 base, leaving 10 bases of the junction unmatched. This CDR3 region has 16 residues.

The V gene is TRBV2, the J gene TRBJ2-3, with 9 positions matching TRBD2. The CDR3 covers 16 residues. J was trimmed by 2 bases and V by 6 bases; bases with no gene match: 9. Looked up from germline, CDR1 is SNHLY and CDR2 is FYNNEI. CDR3 amino acids: CASRGVVAGATDTQYF. CDR3 sequence (DNA): TGTGCCAGCAGGGGTGTGGTAGCGGGGGCCACAGATACGCAGTATTTT.

The table lists this clonotype with a few counts. The chain carries TRBV9 and TRBJ2-2; D possibly matches TRBD1 or TRBD2 (5 bases each). The CDR3 extends over 17 amino acids. Trimming took off 2 bases at V and 1 base at J, with 15 bases between the two ends. Per the germline V gene, CDR1 is SGDLS and CDR2 is YYNGEE. CDR3 nucleotide sequence: TGTGCCAGCAGCGTCCTTTCCGGGACGGTGAACACCGGGGAGCTGTTTTTT. Protein product: CASSVLSGTVNTGELFF.

The V gene is TRBV9, the J gene TRBJ2-3, with TRBD2 identical over 11 bases. This CDR3 comprises 16 residues. J was trimmed by 6 bases and V by 1 base; bases with no gene match: 7. CDR1 is SGDLS, CDR2 YYNGEE, per germline. The DNA of the CDR3 is TGTGCCAGCAGCGTAACACTAGCGGGGGCCGGGGATACGCAGTATTTT. As protein: CASSVTLAGAGDTQYF. Full variable domain (rest looked up from reference TRBV9 and TRBJ2-3): DSGVTQTPKHLITATGQRVTLRCSPRSGDLSVYWYQQSLDQGLQFLIQYYNGEERAKGNILERFSAQQFPDLHSELNLSSLELGDSALYFCASSVTLAGAGDTQYFGPGTRLTVL.

V gene TRBV25-1 combines with J gene TRBJ2-7, with 8 bases lining up with TRBD1. Germline CDR1 and CDR2: MGHDK and SYGVNS. V was pared by 4 bases and J by 5 bases, with 7 bases of the junction left unmatched. There are 14 residues in the CDR3. The CDR3, as DNA: TGTGCCAGCAGTGCGCGATGGACAGGGAACGAGCAGTACTTC. Translated: CASSARWTGNEQYF.

The V and J genes are TRBV27 and TRBJ2-5, with D possibly TRBD1 on 6 matching bases. This CDR3 has 11 residues. Germline loops: CDR1 MNHEY, CDR2 SMNVEV (reference sequence). V dropped 6 bases and J dropped 10 bases, with 12 bases sitting between them. CDR3 coding DNA: TGTGCCAGCAGAGATCAGGGGATCCAGTACTTC. Translated, it gives CASRDQGIQYF.

V is TRBV19 and J is TRBJ2-1; D uncertain. The CDR3 contains 14 residues. V was clipped by 8 bases and J by 0 bases, with 11 bases between them. The germline gives CDR1 LNHDA, CDR2 SQIVND (reference sequence). The DNA of the CDR3 is TGTGCCAGTCACCGTCCCGACTCCTACAATGAGCAGTTCTTC. Its translation: CASHRPDSYNEQFF.

This clonotype occurred a few times. The rearrangement uses TRBV13 and TRBJ2-3; 7 bases agree with TRBD1. In germline, CDR1 is PRHDT, CDR2 FYEKMQ (reference sequence). The CDR3 contains 14 residues. V was pared by 5 bases and J by 3 bases, with 5 bases of the junction left unmatched. For the CDR3, the DNA is TGTGCCAGCAGCGATCCGACAGGGACAGATACGCAGTATTTT. This gives the protein CASSDPTGTDTQYF.

Only a few counts were recorded for this clonotype. The chain joins TRBV29-1 to TRBJ1-2, with TRBD1 as a possible D gene (5 bases). The CDR3 length is 13 residues. Trimming pared 0 bases from V and 3 bases from J, leaving 8 bases between. Germline CDR1 SQVTM, CDR2 ANQGSEA. The CDR3 protein is CSVEETGDYGYTF. Written as DNA, the CDR3 is TGCAGCGTTGAAGAAACGGGGGACTATGGCTACACCTTC.

This clonotype has only a few counts. The CDR3 sequence is CASSSRGQTSTDTQYF. DNA of the CDR3: TGTGCCAGCAGCTCTCGGGGACAGACCAGCACAGATACGCAGTATTTT. The chain couples TRBV12-3 or TRBV12-4 to TRBJ2-3; 7 positions agree with TRBD1. After removal of 6 bases from V and 0 bases from J, the junction contained 9 bases not matched to a gene. The CDR3 runs to 16 residues.

The chain has TRBV20-1 and TRBJ2-7, with TRBD1 matching over 7 bases. This CDR3 region has 13 residues. CDR1 and CDR2 (germline): DFQATT, SNEGSKA (reference sequence). CDR3 bases: TGCAGGCTCTCCGGGACAGCCTCCTACGAGCAGTACTTC. This translates into CRLSGTASYEQYF.

CDR3 region: CASSQAQGGEQFF. In DNA form, the CDR3 reads TGCGCCAGCAGCCAAGCCCAGGGCGGTGAGCAGTTCTTC. This chain joins TRBV4-1 and TRBJ2-1, with TRBD1 as a possible D gene (5 bases). Trimming removed 1 base from V and 9 bases from J, with 10 bases in between. This CDR3 is built from 13 residues. CDR1 is MGHRA and CDR2 is YSYEKL in the germline V gene.

The table lists this clonotype with a few counts. V and J are TRBV6-2 or TRBV6-3 and TRBJ2-7; D is tentatively TRBD1 or TRBD2 (5 bases each). The V and J ends lost 2 bases and 3 bases respectively, with 14 bases between them. The CDR3 sequence is 15 residues long. Germline V lookup: CDR1 MNHEY, CDR2 SVGEGT. Written as DNA, the CDR3 is TGTGCCAGCAGTTACGCCGGGACCTTAGACTACGAGCAGTACTTC. Translation: CASSYAGTLDYEQYF.

The table lists this clonotype with a few counts. The chain links TRBV7-6 to TRBJ1-5; a weak D match, TRBD1 (5 bases). The CDR3 has 14 amino acids. Trimming removed 3 bases at V and 7 bases at J, with 13 bases between. Germline V CDR1 and CDR2: SGHVS, FNYEAQ. CDR3 protein: CASSFQGSGQPQHF. In nucleotides, the CDR3 is TGTGCCAGCAGCTTTCAGGGTAGTGGGCAGCCCCAGCATTTT.

This clonotype was picked up a small number of times. This chain connects TRBV28 to TRBJ1-1; 7 positions match TRBD1. This CDR3 contains 15 residues. V trimming: 5 bases; J trimming: 10 bases; junction bases outside the gene matches: 16. Germline CDR1 MDHEN, CDR2 SYDVKM. CDR3 DNA: TGTGCCAGCAGTCCCCAGACAGGGACGAAGGTTGTAGCTTTCTTT. Its translation: CASSPQTGTKVVAFF. The entire variable domain, with the rest obtained from reference TRBV28 and TRBJ1-1, is as follows: DVKVTQSSRYLVKRTGEKVFLECVQDMDHENMFWYRQDPGLGLRLIYFSYDVKMKEKGDIPEGYSVSREKKERFSLILESASTNQTSMYLCASSPQTGTKVVAFFGQGTRLTVV.

This clonotype was seen a handful of times. This chain links TRBV29-1 with TRBJ1-2; possible D gene TRBD1, 5 bases. Trimming left V 4 bases short and J 2 bases short, with 11 bases between. CDR1 and CDR2 from the germline V gene are SQVTM and ANQGSEA. The CDR3 is 13 residues long. The CDR3 DNA follows: TGCAGCGTTGGATGGGGGGAAAACTATGGCTACACCTTC. The encoded protein is CSVGWGENYGYTF. Full variable domain (outside the CDR3, taken from reference TRBV29-1 and TRBJ1-2): SAVISQKPSRDICQRGTSLTIQCQVDSQVTMMFWYRQQPGQSLTLIATANQGSEATYESGFVIDKFPISRPNLTFSTLTVSNMSPEDSSIYLCSVGWGENYGYTFGSGTRLTVV.

The genes are TRBV6-2 or TRBV6-3 and TRBJ2-1; D is undetermined. This CDR3 spans 16 amino acids. Trimming pared 0 bases from V and 8 bases from J, leaving 17 bases between. CDR1 MNHEY and CDR2 SVGEGT come from the germline V gene. Here the CDR3 reads CASSYSMSLSRDEQFF. The CDR3 nucleotides read TGTGCCAGCAGTTACTCGATGTCGCTATCACGAGATGAGCAGTTCTTC.

Only a few counts were recorded for this clonotype. The chain recombines TRBV29-1 with TRBJ2-5, with TRBD2 as a possible D gene (5 bases). Germline V gives CDR1 SQVTM, CDR2 ANQGSEA. The CDR3 is 14 amino acids. V was shortened by 1 base and J by 4 bases, with 13 bases between the two germline ends. CDR3 nucleotide sequence: TGCAGCGTTGAAGCGGGGTTTTCGGGAGAGACCCAGTACTTC. Its protein product is CSVEAGFSGETQYF.

The gene calls are TRBV9 and TRBJ2-2; D uncertain. The CDR3 contains 18 residues. Trimming pared 4 bases from V and 0 bases from J, leaving 19 bases between. Per the germline V gene, CDR1 is SGDLS and CDR2 is YYNGEE. The CDR3 coding sequence is TGTGCCAGCAGCTCGCCCACCCTAACCGGGCCGAACACCGGGGAGCTGTTTTTT. Residues: CASSSPTLTGPNTGELFF.

The genes are TRBV27 and TRBJ2-3, with 7 bases matching TRBD1. CDR3 size: 15 residues. Trimming at V came to 5 bases and at J to 5 bases, leaving 10 bases not matched to a gene. Germline V lookup: CDR1 MNHEY, CDR2 SMNVEV (reference sequence). The CDR3 bases are TGTGCCAGCAGTGACACAGGGGTACTAATAGATACGCAGTATTTT. Its protein is CASSDTGVLIDTQYF.

The sample holds a few counts of this clonotype. This chain joins TRBV5-4 and TRBJ2-1, with 8 bases matching TRBD1. Germline CDR1 reads SGHNT; CDR2 reads YYREEE (reference sequence). The CDR3 is made up of 16 amino acids. V gave up 0 bases and J gave up 7 bases; unmatched junction bases: 9. The CDR3 region has the DNA TGTGCCAGCAGCTTGGAGGGGACAGGCATTGGGAATGAGCAGTTCTTC. It is translated as CASSLEGTGIGNEQFF. Using reference TRBV5-4 and TRBJ2-1 for the parts outside the CDR3, the full variable domain is ETGVTQSPTHLIKTRGQQVTLRCSSQSGHNTVSWYQQALGQGPQFIFQYYREEENGRGNFPPRFSGLQFPNYSSELNVNALELDDSALYLCASSLEGTGIGNEQFFGPGTRLTVL.

CDR3 coding DNA: TGTGCCAGCATCCCGGGGCTTGAGGATACGCAGTATTTT. Its protein product is CASIPGLEDTQYF. The chain is built from TRBV12-3 or TRBV12-4 and TRBJ2-3; TRBD1 or TRBD2 may be the D gene (5 bases each). The V end was cut by 7 bases, the J end by 6 bases, with 14 bases between. This CDR3 comprises 13 residues.